This TCR beta chain was obtained from a study of graft-versus-host responses after intestinal transplantation. Background on the study: Transplants were multivisceral, liver-intestinal, or isolated intestinal. Every recipient had anti-thymocyte globulin induction and two to four years of tacrolimus plus steroids.

This clone was seen more than once but under ten times. Its antigen is not known. Generated by immunoSEQ multiplex PCR, the TCRdb table keeps only in-frame clones and is missing some. Of approximately 90,000 clones listed, approximately 90% are singletons. Notes on the study in general: Recipient marrow harbored GvH clones, some of which surfaced first in ileum or blood. Clonal ratios of graft-versus-host to host-versus-graft in allografts were high for patients exhibiting graft-donor T cell macrochimerism.

V was pared by 4 bases and J by 1 base, with 8 bases between. The CDR3 loop spans 13 amino acids. Germline-derived CDR1 and CDR2 are SGHKS and YYEKEE (reference sequence). The receptor was isolated from a human donor who was the organ donor for an intestinal transplant. V is TRBV5-5 and J is TRBJ1-1; D uncertain. Material: unstimulated CD8+ T cells sorted from spleen or lymph node cells, obtained before transplant. CDR3 DNA sequence: TGTGCCAGCAGCCTGTTCTGGAACACTGAAGCTTTCTTT. This sequence encodes CASSLFWNTEAFF.